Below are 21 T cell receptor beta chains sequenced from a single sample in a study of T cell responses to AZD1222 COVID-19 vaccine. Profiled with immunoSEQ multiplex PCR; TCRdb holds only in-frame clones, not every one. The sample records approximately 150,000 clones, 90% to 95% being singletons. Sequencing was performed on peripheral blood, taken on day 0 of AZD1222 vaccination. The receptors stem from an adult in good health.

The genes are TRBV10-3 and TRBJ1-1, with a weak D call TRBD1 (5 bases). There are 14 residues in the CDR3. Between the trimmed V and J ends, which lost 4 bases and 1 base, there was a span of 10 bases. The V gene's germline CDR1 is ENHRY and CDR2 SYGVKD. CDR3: CAISGTGRNTEAFF. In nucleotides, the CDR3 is TGTGCCATCAGTGGGACGGGACGGAACACTGAAGCTTTCTTT.

CDR3 DNA sequence: TGTGCCAGCAGCCGCGAACAGGCCTACGAGCAGTACTTC. This codes for CASSREQAYEQYF. The chain carries TRBV3-1 (or the pseudogene TRBV3-2) and TRBJ2-7, with D possibly being TRBD1 (5 bases). The CDR3 extends over 13 amino acids. Trimming removed 4 bases at V and 2 bases at J, with 9 bases between. CDR1 and CDR2 (germline): LGHDT, YNNKEL (reference sequence).

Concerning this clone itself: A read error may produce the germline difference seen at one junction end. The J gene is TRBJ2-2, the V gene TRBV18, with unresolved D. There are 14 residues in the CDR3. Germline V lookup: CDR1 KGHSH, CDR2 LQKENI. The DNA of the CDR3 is TGTGCCACCTCACTATGGGATAACACCGGGGAGCTGTTTTTT. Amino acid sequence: CATSLWDNTGELFF.

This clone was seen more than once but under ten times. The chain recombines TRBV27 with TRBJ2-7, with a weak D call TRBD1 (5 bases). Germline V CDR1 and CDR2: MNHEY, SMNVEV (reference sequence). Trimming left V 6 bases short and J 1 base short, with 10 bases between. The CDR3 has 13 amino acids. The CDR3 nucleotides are TGTGCCAGCAGCTCACAGGAATCCTACGAGCAGTACTTC. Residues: CASSSQESYEQYF.

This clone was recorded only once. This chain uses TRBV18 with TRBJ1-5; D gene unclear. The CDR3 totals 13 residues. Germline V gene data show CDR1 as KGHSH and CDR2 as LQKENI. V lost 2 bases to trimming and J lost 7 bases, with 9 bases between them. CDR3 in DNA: TGTGCCAGCTCACCAGATAACGGACAGCCCCAGCATTTT. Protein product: CASSPDNGQPQHF. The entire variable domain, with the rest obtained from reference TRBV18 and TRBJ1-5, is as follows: NAGVMQNPRHLVRRRGQEARLRCSPMKGHSHVYWYRQLPEEGLKFMVYLQKENIIDESGMPKERFSAEFPKEGPSILRIQQVVRGDSAAYFCASSPDNGQPQHFGDGTRLSIL.

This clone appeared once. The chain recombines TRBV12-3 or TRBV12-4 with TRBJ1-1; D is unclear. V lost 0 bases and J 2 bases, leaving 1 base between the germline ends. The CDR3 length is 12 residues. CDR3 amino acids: CASSLANTEAFF. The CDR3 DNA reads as TGTGCCAGCAGTTTAGCAAACACTGAAGCTTTCTTT.

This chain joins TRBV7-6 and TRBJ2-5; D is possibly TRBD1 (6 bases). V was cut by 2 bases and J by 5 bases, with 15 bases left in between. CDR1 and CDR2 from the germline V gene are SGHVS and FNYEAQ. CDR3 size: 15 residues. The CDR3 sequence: CASSLILQGGETQYF. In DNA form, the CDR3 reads TGTGCCAGCAGCTTAATTCTACAGGGTGGGGAGACCCAGTACTTC.

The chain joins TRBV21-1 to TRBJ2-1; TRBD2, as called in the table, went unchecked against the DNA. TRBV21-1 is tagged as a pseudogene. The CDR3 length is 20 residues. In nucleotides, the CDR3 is TGTGCCAGCAGCAAAGTTCAGACTAGCGGGAGGGTACAAAGATACAATGAGCAGTTCTTC. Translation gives CASSKVQTSGRVQRYNEQFF.

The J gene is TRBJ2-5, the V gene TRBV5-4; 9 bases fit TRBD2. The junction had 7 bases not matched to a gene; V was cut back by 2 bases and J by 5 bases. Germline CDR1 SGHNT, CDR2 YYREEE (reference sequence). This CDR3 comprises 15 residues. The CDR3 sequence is CASSFVAGAAETQYF. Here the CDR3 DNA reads TGTGCCAGCAGCTTCGTAGCGGGGGCGGCGGAGACCCAGTACTTC.

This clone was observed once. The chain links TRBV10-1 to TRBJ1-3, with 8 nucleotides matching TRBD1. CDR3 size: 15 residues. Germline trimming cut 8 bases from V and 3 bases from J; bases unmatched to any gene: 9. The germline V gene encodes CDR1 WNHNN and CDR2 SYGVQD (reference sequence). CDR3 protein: CASSGTGGFGNTIYF. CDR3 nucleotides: TGCGCCAGCTCCGGGACAGGAGGTTTTGGAAACACCATATATTTT.

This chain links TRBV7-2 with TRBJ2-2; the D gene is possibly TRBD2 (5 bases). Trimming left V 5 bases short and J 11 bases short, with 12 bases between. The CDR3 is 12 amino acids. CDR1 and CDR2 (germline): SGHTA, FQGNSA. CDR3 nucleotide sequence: TGTGCCAGCAGCCCGGACTTGGATGAGCTGTTTTTT. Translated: CASSPDLDELFF.

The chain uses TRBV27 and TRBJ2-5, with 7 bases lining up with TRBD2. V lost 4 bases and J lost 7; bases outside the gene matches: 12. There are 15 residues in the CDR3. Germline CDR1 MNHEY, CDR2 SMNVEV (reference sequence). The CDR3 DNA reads TGTGCCAGCAGTTCCCCCCTGGAAGGGAGGGGGACCCAGTACTTC. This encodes CASSSPLEGRGTQYF.

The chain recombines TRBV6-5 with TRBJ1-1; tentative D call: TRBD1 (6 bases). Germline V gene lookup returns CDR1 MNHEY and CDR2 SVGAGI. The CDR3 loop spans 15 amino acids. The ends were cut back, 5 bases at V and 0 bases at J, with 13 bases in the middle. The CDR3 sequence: CASSHGQTLNTEAFF. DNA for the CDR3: TGTGCCAGCAGTCACGGACAGACCTTGAACACTGAAGCTTTCTTT.

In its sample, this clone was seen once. This chain's CDR3 is CASTLRPVGSNQPQHF. The CDR3 nucleotides read TGTGCCAGCACCCTACGACCCGTCGGTAGCAATCAGCCCCAGCATTTT. The rearrangement joins TRBV28 to TRBJ1-5; D call uncertain. The CDR3 totals 16 residues. Trimming stripped 7 bases from V and 0 bases from J, with 16 bases between. The germline V gene encodes CDR1 MDHEN and CDR2 SYDVKM.

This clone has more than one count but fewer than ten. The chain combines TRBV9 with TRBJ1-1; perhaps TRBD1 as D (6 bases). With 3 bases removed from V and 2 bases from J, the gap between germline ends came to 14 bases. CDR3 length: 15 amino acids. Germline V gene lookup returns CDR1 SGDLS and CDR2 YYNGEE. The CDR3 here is CASSDGTFINTEAFF. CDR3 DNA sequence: TGTGCCAGCAGCGACGGGACATTTATCAACACTGAAGCTTTCTTT. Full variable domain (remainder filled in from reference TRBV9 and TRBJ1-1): DSGVTQTPKHLITATGQRVTLRCSPRSGDLSVYWYQQSLDQGLQFLIQYYNGEERAKGNILERFSAQQFPDLHSELNLSSLELGDSALYFCASSDGTFINTEAFFGQGTRLTVV.

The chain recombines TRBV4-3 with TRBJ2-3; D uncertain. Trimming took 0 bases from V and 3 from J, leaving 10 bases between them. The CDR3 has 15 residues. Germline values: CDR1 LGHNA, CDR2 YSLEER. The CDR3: CASSQENGGTDTQYF. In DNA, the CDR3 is TGCGCCAGCAGCCAAGAAAATGGCGGAACAGATACGCAGTATTTT.

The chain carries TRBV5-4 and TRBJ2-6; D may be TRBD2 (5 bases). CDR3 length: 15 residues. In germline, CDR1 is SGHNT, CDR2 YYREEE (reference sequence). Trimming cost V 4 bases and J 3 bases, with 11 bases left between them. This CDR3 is CASSLVGGGANVLTF. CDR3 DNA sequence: TGTGCCAGCAGCCTCGTTGGAGGTGGGGCCAACGTCCTGACTTTC.

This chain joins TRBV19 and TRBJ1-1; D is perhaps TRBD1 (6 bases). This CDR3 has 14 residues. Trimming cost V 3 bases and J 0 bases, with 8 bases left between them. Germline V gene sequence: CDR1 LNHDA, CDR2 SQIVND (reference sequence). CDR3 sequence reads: CASSMSGVNTEAFF. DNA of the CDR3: TGTGCCAGTAGTATGTCAGGGGTGAACACTGAAGCTTTCTTT.

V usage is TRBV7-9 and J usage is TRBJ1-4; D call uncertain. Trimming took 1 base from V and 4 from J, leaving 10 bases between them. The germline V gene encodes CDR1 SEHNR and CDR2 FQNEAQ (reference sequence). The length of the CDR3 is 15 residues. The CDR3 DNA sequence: TGTGCCAGCAGCTTAGATGGGCAGTATAATGAAAAACTGTTTTTT. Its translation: CASSLDGQYNEKLFF. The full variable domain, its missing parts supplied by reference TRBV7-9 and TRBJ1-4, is DTGVSQNPRHKITKRGQNVTFRCDPISEHNRLYWYRQTLGQGPEFLTYFQNEAQLEKSRLLSDRFSAERPKGSFSTLEIQRTEQGDSAMYLCASSLDGQYNEKLFFGSGTQLSVL.

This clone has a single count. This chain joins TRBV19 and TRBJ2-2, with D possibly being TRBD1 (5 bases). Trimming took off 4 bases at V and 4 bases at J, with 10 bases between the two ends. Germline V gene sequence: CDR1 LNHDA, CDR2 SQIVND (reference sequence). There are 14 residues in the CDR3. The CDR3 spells CASSTRVATGELFF. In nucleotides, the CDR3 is TGTGCCAGTAGTACCAGGGTTGCCACCGGGGAGCTGTTTTTT.

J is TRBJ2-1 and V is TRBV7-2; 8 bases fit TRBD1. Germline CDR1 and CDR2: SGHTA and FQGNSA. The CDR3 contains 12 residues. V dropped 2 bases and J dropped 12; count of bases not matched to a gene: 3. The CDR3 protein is CASSLYGTGQFF. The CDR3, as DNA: TGTGCCAGCAGCTTATATGGGACAGGGCAGTTCTTC. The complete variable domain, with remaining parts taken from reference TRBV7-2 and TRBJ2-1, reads GAGVSQSPSNKVTEKGKDVELRCDPISGHTALYWYRQSLGQGLEFLIYFQGNSAPDKSGLPSDRFSAERTGGSVSTLTIQRTQQEDSAVYLCASSLYGTGQFFGPGTRLTVL.